This TCR beta chain was sequenced in a study of blood T cell repertoires in COVID-19. About the study: T cells, B-cell-depleted T cells, or PBMCs supplied cDNA or gDNA.

In the study's own analysis: Estimation of nucleated cell counts was performed using reference gene primer amplification. The assay was immunoSEQ multiplex PCR, and TCRdb's table has in-frame clones only and misses some. V, J and clone size are those of that table, while D and trimming were read from the DNA. This sample yields 56,000 or so clones, of which approximately 80% are seen a single time; under 15% belongs to the top ten. Germline V gives CDR1 MNHEY, CDR2 SMNVEV (reference sequence). V dropped 5 bases and J dropped 7; count of bases not matched to a gene: 11. The CDR3 length is 15 residues.

This TCR derives from a woman older than 75 with acute or convalescent COVID-19. The source material was peripheral blood. The V and J genes are TRBV27 and TRBJ1-5; 7 positions agree with TRBD1. CDR3 coding DNA: TGTGCCAGCAGTCCATTGGACAGGAGAGAACAGCCCCAGCATTTT. Translation gives CASSPLDRREQPQHF.